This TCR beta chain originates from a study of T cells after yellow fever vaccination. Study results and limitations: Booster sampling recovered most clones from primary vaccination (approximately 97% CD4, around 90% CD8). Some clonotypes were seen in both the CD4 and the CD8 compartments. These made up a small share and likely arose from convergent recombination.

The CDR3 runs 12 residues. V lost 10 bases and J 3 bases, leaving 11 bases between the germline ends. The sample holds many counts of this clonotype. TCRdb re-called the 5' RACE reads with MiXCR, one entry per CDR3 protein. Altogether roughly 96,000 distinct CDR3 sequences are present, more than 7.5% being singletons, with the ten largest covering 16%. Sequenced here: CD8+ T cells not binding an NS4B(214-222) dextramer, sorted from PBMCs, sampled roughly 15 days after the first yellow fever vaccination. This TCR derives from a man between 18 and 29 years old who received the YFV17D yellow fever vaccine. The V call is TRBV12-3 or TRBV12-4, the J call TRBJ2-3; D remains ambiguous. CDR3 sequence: CATKTGTDTQYF. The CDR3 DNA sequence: TGTGCCACCAAGACCGGGACAGATACGCAGTATTTT.